This TCR beta chain was captured by sequencing in a study of blood T cell repertoires in COVID-19. Sequencing used immunoSEQ multiplex PCR; TCRdb keeps in-frame clones, though not all of them. The sample consists of hundreds of thousands of clones, under 90% of them appearing once. The sequenced sample was PBMCs or T cells enriched from blood (not recorded which). The clonotype comes from a man younger than 45 who had recovered from COVID-19.

The CDR3 reads CASSQDYSATPYEQYF. CDR3 sequence (DNA): TGTGCCAGCAGCCAAGATTACAGTGCTACACCCTACGAGCAGTACTTC. V is TRBV14 and J is TRBJ2-7; no definite D call. Trimming removed 0 bases at V and 2 bases at J, with 14 bases between. The CDR3 consists of 16 residues. CDR1 is SGHDN and CDR2 is FVKESK in the germline V gene.